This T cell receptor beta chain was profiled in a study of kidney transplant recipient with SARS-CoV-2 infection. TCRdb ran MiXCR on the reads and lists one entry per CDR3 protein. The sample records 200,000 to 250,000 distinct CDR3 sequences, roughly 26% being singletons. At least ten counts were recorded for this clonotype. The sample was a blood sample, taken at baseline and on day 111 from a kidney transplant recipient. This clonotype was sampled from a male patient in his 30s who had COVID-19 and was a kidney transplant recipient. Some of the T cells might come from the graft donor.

CDR3 DNA sequence: TGTGCCAGCAGCCGAACCGGGACAGAAGCTTTCTTT. As protein: CASSRTGTEAFF. The chain couples TRBV3-1 to TRBJ1-1; tentative D call: TRBD1 (6 bases). Trimming pared 4 bases from V and 8 bases from J, leaving 11 bases between. CDR1 and CDR2 from the germline V gene are LGHDT and YNNKEL (reference sequence). This CDR3 is 12 amino acids long.